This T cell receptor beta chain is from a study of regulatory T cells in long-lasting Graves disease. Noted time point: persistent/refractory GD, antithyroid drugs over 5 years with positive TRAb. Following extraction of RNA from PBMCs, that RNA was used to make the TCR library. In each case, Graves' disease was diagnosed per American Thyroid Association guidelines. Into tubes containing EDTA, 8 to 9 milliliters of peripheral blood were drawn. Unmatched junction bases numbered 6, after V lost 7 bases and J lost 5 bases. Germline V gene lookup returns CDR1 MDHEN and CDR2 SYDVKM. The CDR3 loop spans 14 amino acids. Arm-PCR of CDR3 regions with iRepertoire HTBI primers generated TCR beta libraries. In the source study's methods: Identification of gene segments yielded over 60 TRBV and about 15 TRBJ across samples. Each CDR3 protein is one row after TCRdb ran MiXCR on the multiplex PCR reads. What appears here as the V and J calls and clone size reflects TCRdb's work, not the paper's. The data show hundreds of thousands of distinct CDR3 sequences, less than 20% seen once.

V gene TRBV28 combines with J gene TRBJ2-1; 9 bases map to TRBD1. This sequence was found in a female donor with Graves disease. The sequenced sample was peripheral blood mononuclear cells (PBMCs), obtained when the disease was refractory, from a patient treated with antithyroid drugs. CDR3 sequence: CASNPGTGHNEQFF. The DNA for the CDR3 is TGTGCCAGCAATCCCGGGACAGGGCACAATGAGCAGTTCTTC.